This entry is about one T cell receptor beta chain. The data are from a study of blood T cell repertoires in COVID-19. The CDR3 spans 17 residues. Unmatched junction bases numbered 9, after V lost 4 bases and J lost 3 bases. Germline CDR1 is SGHDT and CDR2 is YYEEEE. In terms of age and location, participants ranged from about 18 to 89 years and lived in under 30 US areas. Cohort allocation depended upon clinical history that participants reported. Source study methods: Estimation of nucleated cell counts was performed using reference gene primer amplification. Method: immunoSEQ multiplex PCR; TCRdb's copy keeps in-frame clones and lacks some. Clone size and the V and J calls come from that table; the DNA yielded D and trimming. The table has a few hundred thousand clones, around 87% seen once.

Sequencing was done on a sample of PBMCs or T cells enriched from blood (not recorded which). The TCR sequence derives from a woman between 18 and 30 years old with acute COVID-19. The chain employs TRBV5-6 and TRBJ1-4; the match to TRBD1 covers 10 bases. The CDR3 loop reads CASSPTDRGDPNEKLFF. As DNA, the CDR3 is TGTGCCAGCAGCCCTACGGACAGGGGGGATCCTAATGAAAAACTGTTTTTT.